These 20 T cell receptor beta chains came from one sample sequenced in a study of shared clonotypes between healthy human individuals. Profiling relied on immunoSEQ multiplex PCR, and the TCRdb table lists in-frame clones only, not all of them. The sample carries about 2.1 million clones, under 95% recorded once. Cells designated naive CD8 were CD45RO-negative and were positively selected for CCR7, with terminally differentiated effector memory CD45RA+ cells excluded. Sequencing input: naive CD8+ T cells from PBMCs. Receptors were obtained from a man in his late teens or twenties in good health. Some clones in this sample may be carry-over from other donors' samples.

This clone has more than one count but fewer than ten. Other DNA sequences of this sample code for an identical CDR3. V usage is TRBV4-1 and J usage is TRBJ2-2, with D perhaps being TRBD1 or TRBD2 (5 bases each). In germline, CDR1 is MGHRA, CDR2 YSYEKL. CDR3 length: 14 amino acids. V lost 3 bases, J lost 2 bases, and 7 bases lay in between. The CDR3 nucleotides are TGCGCCAGCAGCCAGAGGGGTAACACCGGGGAGCTGTTTTTT. Translation: CASSQRGNTGELFF.

In nucleotides, the CDR3 is TGTGCCAGCAGTGACATAGCGGGAGGATCCGGGGAGCTGTTTTTT. This translates into CASSDIAGGSGELFF. V gene TRBV9 combines with J gene TRBJ2-2, with 10 bases aligning to TRBD2. Trimming removed 5 bases from V and 6 bases from J; junction bases left unmatched: 7. The germline V gene has CDR1 SGDLS and CDR2 YYNGEE. This CDR3 has 15 residues. Based on the CDR3 plus reference TRBV9 and TRBJ2-2, the full variable domain is DSGVTQTPKHLITATGQRVTLRCSPRSGDLSVYWYQQSLDQGLQFLIQYYNGEERAKGNILERFSAQQFPDLHSELNLSSLELGDSALYFCASSDIAGGSGELFFGEGSRLTVL.

The table lists this clone with a count of one. This sequence joins TRBV7-2 and TRBJ2-7, with D uncertain. The CDR3 length is 12 residues. Per germline, CDR1 SGHTA and CDR2 FQGNSA. Trimming removed 1 base at V and 6 bases at J, with 7 bases between. CDR3 sequence (DNA): TGTGCCAGCAGCTTAGAAAGGATCGAGCAGTACTTC. Its protein is CASSLERIEQYF.

The V gene is TRBV5-4, the J gene TRBJ1-3; D not certain. CDR1 and CDR2 from the germline V gene are SGHNT and YYREEE (reference sequence). The length of the CDR3 is 17 residues. Trimming stripped 0 bases from V and 0 bases from J, with 13 bases between. This CDR3 is CASSLGVTLSSGNTIYF. The CDR3 nucleotides read TGTGCCAGCAGCTTGGGGGTGACATTGAGCTCTGGAAACACCATATATTTT.

The chain recombines TRBV7-6 with TRBJ1-1, with 8 bases fitting TRBD1. From germline, CDR1 is SGHVS and CDR2 FNYEAQ. J was trimmed by 6 bases and V by 5 bases; bases with no gene match: 8. The CDR3 has 14 residues. The CDR3 reads CASSLQGVEAEAFF. CDR3 nucleotides: TGTGCCAGCAGCCTACAGGGGGTCGAGGCTGAAGCTTTCTTT.

V gene TRBV9 combines with J gene TRBJ1-3, with D uncertain. This CDR3 is 12 amino acids long. Germline values: CDR1 SGDLS, CDR2 YYNGEE. Trimming took off 2 bases at V and 5 bases at J, with 5 bases between the two ends. CDR3 sequence reads: CASSVGRNTIYF. The CDR3 DNA follows: TGTGCCAGCAGCGTTGGGCGAAACACCATATATTTT.

On this clone: The sample carries other DNA sequences with the same CDR3. The chain links TRBV15 to TRBJ2-7, with D unresolved. The germline V gene has CDR1 LNHNV and CDR2 YYDKDF (reference sequence). Trimming took off 0 bases at V and 2 bases at J, with 8 bases between the two ends. The CDR3 sequence is 14 residues long. The CDR3 nucleotides are TGTGCCACCAGCAGAGATCCCCGCACCTACGAGCAGTACTTC. Protein product: CATSRDPRTYEQYF.

This clone has only a few counts. Here the CDR3 DNA reads TGTGCCAGCAGTTCCACAGGGGTGGAGGCTTTCTTT. Residues: CASSSTGVEAFF. The chain has TRBV7-9 and TRBJ1-1; TRBD1 matches 7 bases. With 6 bases clipped from V and 11 bases from J, the junction kept 9 bases outside the gene matches. Per germline, CDR1 SEHNR and CDR2 FQNEAQ (reference sequence). The CDR3 extends over 12 amino acids.

V is TRBV5-4 and J is TRBJ2-1; 9 positions agree with TRBD2. V lost 3 bases and J lost 5; bases outside the gene matches: 3. There are 14 residues in the CDR3. Germline V lookup: CDR1 SGHNT, CDR2 YYREEE (reference sequence). CDR3 in DNA: TGTGCCAGCAGCTCGGGACTAGCTAACAATGAGCAGTTCTTC. It specifies CASSSGLANNEQFF.

The gene calls are TRBV2 and TRBJ2-7, with 12 bases identical to TRBD2. After removal of 6 bases from V and 3 bases from J, the junction contained 3 bases not matched to a gene. Germline V lookup: CDR1 SNHLY, CDR2 FYNNEI. This CDR3 is built from 14 residues. The DNA of the CDR3 is TGTGCCAGCAGGGGGACTAGCGGGCTCTACGAGCAGTACTTC. This sequence encodes CASRGTSGLYEQYF.

The chain is built from TRBV15 and TRBJ2-2; D gene uncertain. Per germline, CDR1 LNHNV and CDR2 YYDKDF (reference sequence). The CDR3 totals 11 residues. Trimming took off 6 bases at V and 6 bases at J, with 5 bases between the two ends. The CDR3 is CATRESGELFF. CDR3 DNA: TGTGCCACCAGAGAATCCGGGGAGCTGTTTTTT.

The V gene is TRBV5-4, the J gene TRBJ2-7; D perhaps matches TRBD1 (6 bases). CDR1 SGHNT and CDR2 YYREEE come from the germline V gene (reference sequence). V lost 5 bases, J lost 2 bases, and 17 bases lay in between. The CDR3 has 15 amino acids. CDR3 in amino acids: CASSSRTAVPYEQYF. CDR3 in DNA: TGTGCCAGCAGTAGTCGGACAGCAGTCCCCTACGAGCAGTACTTC.

The DNA of the CDR3 is TGCGCCAGCAGCCAAGTGGGGGGATCAAATACGCAGTATTTT. It is translated as CASSQVGGSNTQYF. The chain has TRBV4-1 and TRBJ2-3; D is perhaps TRBD2 (6 bases). Germline CDR1 is MGHRA and CDR2 is YSYEKL. The V and J ends lost 1 base and 7 bases respectively, with 12 bases between them. The CDR3 totals 14 residues.

V is TRBV11-1 and J is TRBJ2-3; 7 nucleotides align to TRBD2. Germline CDR1 is SGHAT and CDR2 is FQDESV (reference sequence). The V and J ends lost 5 bases and 0 bases, in that order; junction bases with no gene match: 8. The CDR3 length is 16 residues. CDR3 bases: TGTGCCAGCAGCCTTACTAGCGCCGCTAGCACAGATACGCAGTATTTT. Protein sequence: CASSLTSAASTDTQYF.

This rearrangement joins TRBV13 to TRBJ2-2, with D hard to call. Trimming shortened V by 5 bases and J by 1 base, and 8 bases separated the two germline ends. The germline CDR1 and CDR2 sequences are PRHDT and FYEKMQ (reference sequence). The CDR3 consists of 14 residues. DNA for the CDR3: TGTGCCAGCAGCAACCGAGGGAACACCGGGGAGCTGTTTTTT. This translates into CASSNRGNTGELFF.

The chain has TRBV4-3 and TRBJ2-1; 8 bases fit TRBD1. The CDR3 sequence is 17 residues long. Losses at the gene ends were 0 bases for V and 1 base for J; bases not matched to a gene: 5. Germline V gene data show CDR1 as LGHNA and CDR2 as YSLEER. CDR3 sequence: CASSQEPDRESYNEQFF. CDR3 DNA sequence: TGCGCCAGCAGCCAAGAACCGGACAGGGAATCCTACAATGAGCAGTTCTTC.

Note on this clone: In the same sample, other DNA sequences code for this CDR3. V is TRBV6-5 and J is TRBJ1-1; 8 bases agree with TRBD1. The CDR3 totals 14 residues. Trimming cost V 5 bases and J 0 bases; bases outside gene matches: 2. CDR1 MNHEY and CDR2 SVGAGI come from the germline V gene. DNA of the CDR3: TGTGCCAGCAGTCAGACAGGGGTGAACACTGAAGCTTTCTTT. As protein: CASSQTGVNTEAFF.

The rearrangement uses TRBV6-6 and TRBJ1-4; the match to TRBD1 covers 7 bases. The CDR3 is made up of 15 amino acids. Unmatched junction bases numbered 7, after V lost 6 bases and J lost 3 bases. Per germline, CDR1 MNHNY and CDR2 SVGAGI (reference sequence). The CDR3 DNA sequence: TGTGCCAGCAGGGAATGGGACAGAGCTAATGAAAAACTGTTTTTT. This gives the protein CASREWDRANEKLFF.

The chain uses TRBV28 and TRBJ2-7; 8 nucleotides line up with TRBD1. The ends lost 6 bases at V and 4 bases at J; junction bases unmatched: 5. The CDR3 has 13 residues. The germline V gene encodes CDR1 MDHEN and CDR2 SYDVKM. For the CDR3, the DNA is TGTGCCAGCAGCGAGACAGGGGTGTACGAGCAGTACTTC. Its translation is CASSETGVYEQYF.

The sample holds one count of this clone. The chain combines TRBV19 with TRBJ1-1; D gene unclear. The germline CDR1 and CDR2 sequences are LNHDA and SQIVND (reference sequence). Trimming cost V 4 bases and J 4 bases, with 13 bases left between them. The length of the CDR3 is 14 residues. The CDR3 is CASSTRATGTEAFF. DNA for the CDR3: TGTGCCAGTAGTACCCGGGCGACGGGCACTGAAGCTTTCTTT.